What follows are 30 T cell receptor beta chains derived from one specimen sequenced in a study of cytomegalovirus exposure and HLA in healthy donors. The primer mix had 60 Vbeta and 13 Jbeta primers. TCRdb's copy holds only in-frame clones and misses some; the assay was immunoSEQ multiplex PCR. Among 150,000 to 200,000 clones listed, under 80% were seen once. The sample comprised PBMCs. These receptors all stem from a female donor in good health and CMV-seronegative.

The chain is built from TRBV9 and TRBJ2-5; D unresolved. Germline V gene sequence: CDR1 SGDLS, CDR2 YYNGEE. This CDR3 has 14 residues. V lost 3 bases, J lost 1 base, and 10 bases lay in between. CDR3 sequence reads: CASSGRQAQETQYF. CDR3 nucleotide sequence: TGTGCCAGCAGCGGTCGCCAGGCCCAAGAGACCCAGTACTTC.

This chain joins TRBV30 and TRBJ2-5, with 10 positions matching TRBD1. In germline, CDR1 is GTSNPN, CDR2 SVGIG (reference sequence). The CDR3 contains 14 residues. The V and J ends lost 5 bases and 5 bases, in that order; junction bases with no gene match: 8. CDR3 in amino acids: CAWHPGQGIETQYF. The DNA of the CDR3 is TGTGCCTGGCATCCGGGACAGGGGATTGAGACCCAGTACTTC.

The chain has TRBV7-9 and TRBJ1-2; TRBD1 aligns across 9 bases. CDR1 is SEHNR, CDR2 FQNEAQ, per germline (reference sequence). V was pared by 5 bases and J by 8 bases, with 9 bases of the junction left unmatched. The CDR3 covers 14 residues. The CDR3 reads CASSRGGTGWGYTF. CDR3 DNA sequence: TGTGCCAGCAGCAGGGGGGGGACAGGGTGGGGCTACACCTTC.

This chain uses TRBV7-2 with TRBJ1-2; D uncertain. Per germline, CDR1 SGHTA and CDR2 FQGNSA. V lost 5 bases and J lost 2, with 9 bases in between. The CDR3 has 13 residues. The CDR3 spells CASSPVLNYGYTF. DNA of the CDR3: TGTGCCAGCAGCCCGGTCCTCAACTATGGCTACACCTTC.

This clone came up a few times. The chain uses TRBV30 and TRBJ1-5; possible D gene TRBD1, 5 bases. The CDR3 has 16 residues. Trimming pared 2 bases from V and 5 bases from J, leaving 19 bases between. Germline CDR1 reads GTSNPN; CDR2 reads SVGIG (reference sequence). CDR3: CAWSLDTRGPDQPQHF. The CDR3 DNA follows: TGTGCCTGGAGTTTGGACACAAGGGGCCCCGATCAGCCCCAGCATTTT.

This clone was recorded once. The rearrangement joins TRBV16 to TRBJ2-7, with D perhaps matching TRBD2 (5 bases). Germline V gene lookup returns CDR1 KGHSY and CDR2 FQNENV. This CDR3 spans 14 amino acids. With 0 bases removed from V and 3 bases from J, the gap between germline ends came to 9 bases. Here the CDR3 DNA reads TGTGCCAGCAGCCAATCTGAGGGATTCTACGAGCAGTACTTC. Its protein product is CASSQSEGFYEQYF.

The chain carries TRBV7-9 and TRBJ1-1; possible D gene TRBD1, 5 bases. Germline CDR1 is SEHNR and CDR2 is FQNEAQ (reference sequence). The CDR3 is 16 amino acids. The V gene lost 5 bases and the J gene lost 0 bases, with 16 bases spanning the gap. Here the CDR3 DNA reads TGTGCCAGCAGCCCAAGGGGCAGCCCTTTGAACACTGAAGCTTTCTTT. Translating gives CASSPRGSPLNTEAFF.

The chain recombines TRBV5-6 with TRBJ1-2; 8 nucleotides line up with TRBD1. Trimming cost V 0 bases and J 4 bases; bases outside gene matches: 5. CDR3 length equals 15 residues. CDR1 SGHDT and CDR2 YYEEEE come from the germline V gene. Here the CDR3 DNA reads TGTGCCAGCAGCTTGGCCCAGGGGGCAGGCTATGGCTACACCTTC. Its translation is CASSLAQGAGYGYTF.

CDR3 DNA: TGTGCCAGCATGGGCGGGAGGGCCAGCTACAATGAGCAGTTCTTC. Translation gives CASMGGRASYNEQFF. The chain joins TRBV2 to TRBJ2-1, with 9 bases fitting TRBD2. This CDR3 is 15 amino acids long. Germline V gives CDR1 SNHLY, CDR2 FYNNEI. V lost 7 bases, J lost 3 bases, and 7 bases stayed unmatched.

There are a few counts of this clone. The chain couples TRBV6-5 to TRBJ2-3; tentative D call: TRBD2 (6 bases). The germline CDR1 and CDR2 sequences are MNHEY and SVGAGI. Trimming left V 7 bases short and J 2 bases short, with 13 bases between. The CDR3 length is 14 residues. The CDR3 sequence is CASNSGAATDTQYF. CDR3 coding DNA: TGTGCCAGCAATTCGGGAGCAGCCACAGATACGCAGTATTTT.

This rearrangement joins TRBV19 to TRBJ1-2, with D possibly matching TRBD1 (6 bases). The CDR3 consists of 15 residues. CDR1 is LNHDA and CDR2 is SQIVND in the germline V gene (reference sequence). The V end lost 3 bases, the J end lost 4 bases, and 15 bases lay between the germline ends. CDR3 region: CASSIPAGTTYGYTF. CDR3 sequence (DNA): TGTGCCAGTAGTATCCCTGCCGGGACAACCTATGGCTACACCTTC.

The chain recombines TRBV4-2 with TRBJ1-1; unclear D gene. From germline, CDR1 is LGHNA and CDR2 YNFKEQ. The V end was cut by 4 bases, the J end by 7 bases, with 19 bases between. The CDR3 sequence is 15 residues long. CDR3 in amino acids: CASSRVNAQPGEAFF. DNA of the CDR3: TGTGCCAGCAGCCGGGTTAATGCCCAACCGGGTGAAGCTTTCTTT.

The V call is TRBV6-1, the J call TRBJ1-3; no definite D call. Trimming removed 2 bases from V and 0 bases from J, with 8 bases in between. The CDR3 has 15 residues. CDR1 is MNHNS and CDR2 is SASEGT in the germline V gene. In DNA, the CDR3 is TGTGCCAGCAGTGAACTGTTTTTCTCTGGAAACACCATATATTTT. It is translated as CASSELFFSGNTIYF.

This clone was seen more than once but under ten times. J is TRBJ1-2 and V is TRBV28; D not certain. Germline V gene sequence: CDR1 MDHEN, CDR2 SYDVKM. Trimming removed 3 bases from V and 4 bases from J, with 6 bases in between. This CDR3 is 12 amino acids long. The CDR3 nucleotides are TGTGCCAGCAGTTTCCCCATCTATGGCTACACCTTC. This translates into CASSFPIYGYTF.

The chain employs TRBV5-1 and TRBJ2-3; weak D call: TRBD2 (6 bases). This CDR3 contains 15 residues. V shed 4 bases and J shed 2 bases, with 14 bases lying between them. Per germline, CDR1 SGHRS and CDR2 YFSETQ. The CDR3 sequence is CASSPGPGLTDTQYF. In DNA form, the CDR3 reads TGCGCCAGCAGCCCGGGACCGGGACTCACAGATACGCAGTATTTT.

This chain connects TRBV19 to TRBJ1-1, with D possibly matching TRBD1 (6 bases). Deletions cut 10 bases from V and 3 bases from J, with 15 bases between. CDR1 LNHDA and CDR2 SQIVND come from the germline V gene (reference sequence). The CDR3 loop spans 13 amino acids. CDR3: CATRGGRDTEAFF. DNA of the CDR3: TGTGCCACTAGAGGGGGAAGGGACACTGAAGCTTTCTTT. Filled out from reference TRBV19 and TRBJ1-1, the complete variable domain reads DGGITQSPKYLFRKEGQNVTLSCEQNLNHDAMYWYRQDPGQGLRLIYYSQIVNDFQKGDIAEGYSVSREKKESFPLTVTSAQKNPTAFYLCATRGGRDTEAFFGQGTRLTVV.

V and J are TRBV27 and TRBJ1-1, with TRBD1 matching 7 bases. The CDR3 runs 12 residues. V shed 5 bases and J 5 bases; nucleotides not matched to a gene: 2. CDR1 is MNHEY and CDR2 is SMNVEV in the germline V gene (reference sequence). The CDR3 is CASSPGGTEAFF. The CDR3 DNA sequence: TGTGCCAGCAGTCCAGGGGGTACTGAAGCTTTCTTT.

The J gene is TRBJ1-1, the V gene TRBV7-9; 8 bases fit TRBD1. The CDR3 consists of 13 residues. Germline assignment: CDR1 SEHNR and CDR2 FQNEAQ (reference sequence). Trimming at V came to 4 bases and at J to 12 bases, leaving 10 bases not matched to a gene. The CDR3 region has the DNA TGTGCCAGCAGCTCGCAGGCAGGGGGCGCGTCTTTCTTT. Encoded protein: CASSSQAGGASFF.

CDR3 sequence reads: CASSEGGGPRPKNIQYF. In nucleotides, the CDR3 is TGTGCCAGCAGTGAAGGAGGAGGACCCAGGCCTAAAAACATTCAGTACTTC. The rearrangement links TRBV6-1 to TRBJ2-4, with D possibly matching TRBD2 (5 bases). CDR3 length: 17 residues. V was pared by 1 base and J by 4 bases, with 17 bases between. Germline V lookup: CDR1 MNHNS, CDR2 SASEGT.

CDR3 sequence (DNA): TGTGCCAGCAGTGAAAATCGGGGGGATTTCAACACTGAAGCTTTCTTT. This translates into CASSENRGDFNTEAFF. The chain is built from TRBV6-1 and TRBJ1-1; weak D call: TRBD1 (5 bases). V was cut by 2 bases and J by 2 bases, with 15 bases left in between. The CDR3 runs 16 residues. Germline-derived CDR1 and CDR2 are MNHNS and SASEGT.

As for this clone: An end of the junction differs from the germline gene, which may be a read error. The chain's CDR3 is CASSVGTGGNTIYF. As DNA, the CDR3 is TGTGCCAGCAGCGTTGGGACAGGGGGAAATACCATATATTTT. The genes are TRBV9 and TRBJ1-3; the match to TRBD1 covers 11 bases. The CDR3 spans 14 residues. Germline-derived CDR1 and CDR2 are SGDLS and YYNGEE. Combining the CDR3 with reference TRBV9 and TRBJ1-3 gives the whole variable domain DSGVTQTPKHLITATGQRVTLRCSPRSGDLSVYWYQQSLDQGLQFLIQYYNGEERAKGNILERFSAQQFPDLHSELNLSSLELGDSALYFCASSVGTGGNTIYFGEGSWLTVV.

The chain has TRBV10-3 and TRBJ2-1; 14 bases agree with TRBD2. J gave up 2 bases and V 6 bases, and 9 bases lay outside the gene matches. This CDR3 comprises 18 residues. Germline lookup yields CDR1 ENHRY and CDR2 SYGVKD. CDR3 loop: CAIRPGLAGAKAYNEQFF. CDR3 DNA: TGTGCCATCAGGCCGGGACTAGCGGGAGCAAAGGCCTACAATGAGCAGTTCTTC.

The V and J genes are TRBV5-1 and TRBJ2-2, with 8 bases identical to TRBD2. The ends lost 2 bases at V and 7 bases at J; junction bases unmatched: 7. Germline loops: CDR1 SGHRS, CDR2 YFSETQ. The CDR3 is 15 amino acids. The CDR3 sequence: CASSFGGAGDGELFF. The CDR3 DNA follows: TGCGCCAGCAGCTTCGGGGGAGCGGGAGACGGGGAGCTGTTTTTT.

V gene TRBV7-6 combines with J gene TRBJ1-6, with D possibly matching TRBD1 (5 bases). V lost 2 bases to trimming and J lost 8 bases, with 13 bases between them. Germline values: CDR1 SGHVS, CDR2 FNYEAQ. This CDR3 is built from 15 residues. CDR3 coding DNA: TGTGCCAGCAGCTTAAGGCAGGGTGGGGATTCACCCCTCCACTTT. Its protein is CASSLRQGGDSPLHF. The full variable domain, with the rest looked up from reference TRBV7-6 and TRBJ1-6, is GAGVSQSPRYKVTKRGQDVALRCDPISGHVSLYWYRQALGQGPEFLTYFNYEAQQDKSGLPNDRFSAERPEGSISTLTIQRTEQRDSAMYRCASSLRQGGDSPLHFGNGTRLTVT.

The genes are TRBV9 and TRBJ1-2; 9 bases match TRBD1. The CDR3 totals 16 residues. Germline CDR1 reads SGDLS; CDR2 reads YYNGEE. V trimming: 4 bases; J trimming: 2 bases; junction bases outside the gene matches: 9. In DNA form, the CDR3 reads TGTGCCAGCAGCCCCCTATGGGGACAGGGAAACTATGGCTACACCTTC. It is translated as CASSPLWGQGNYGYTF.

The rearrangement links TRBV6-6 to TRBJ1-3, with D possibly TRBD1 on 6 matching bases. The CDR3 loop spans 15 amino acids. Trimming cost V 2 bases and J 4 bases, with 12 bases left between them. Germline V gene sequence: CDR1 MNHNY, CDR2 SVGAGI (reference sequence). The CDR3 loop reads CASSYAPDRGNTIYF. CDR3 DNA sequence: TGTGCCAGCAGTTACGCCCCAGACAGGGGAAACACCATATATTTT.

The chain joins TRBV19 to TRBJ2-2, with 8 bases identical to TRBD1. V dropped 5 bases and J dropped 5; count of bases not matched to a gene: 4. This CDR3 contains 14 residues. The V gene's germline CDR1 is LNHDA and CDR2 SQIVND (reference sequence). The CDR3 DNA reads TGTGCCAGTAGTTTGGACAGGGCAACCGGGGAGCTGTTTTTT. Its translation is CASSLDRATGELFF.

The CDR3 coding sequence is TGTGCCAGCAGCAACCACCCCAGGGGGCATAACTATGGCTACACCTTC. It is translated as CASSNHPRGHNYGYTF. J is TRBJ1-2 and V is TRBV21-1; the table gives TRBD1 as D, unverified against the DNA. TRBV21-1 is labeled a pseudogene. The CDR3 extends over 16 amino acids.

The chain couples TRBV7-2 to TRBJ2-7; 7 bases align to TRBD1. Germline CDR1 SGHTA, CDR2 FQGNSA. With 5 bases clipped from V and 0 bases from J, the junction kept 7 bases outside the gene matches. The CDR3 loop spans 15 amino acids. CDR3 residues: CASSPTGAASYEQYF. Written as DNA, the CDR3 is TGTGCCAGCAGCCCCACAGGGGCAGCCTCCTACGAGCAGTACTTC.

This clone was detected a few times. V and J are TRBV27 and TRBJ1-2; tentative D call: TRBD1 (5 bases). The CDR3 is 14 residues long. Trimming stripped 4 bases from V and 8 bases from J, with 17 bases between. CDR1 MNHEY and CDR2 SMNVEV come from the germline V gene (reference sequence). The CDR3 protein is CASSYQGPFGGYTF. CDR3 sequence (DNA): TGTGCCAGCAGTTATCAGGGCCCTTTTGGGGGCTACACCTTC.